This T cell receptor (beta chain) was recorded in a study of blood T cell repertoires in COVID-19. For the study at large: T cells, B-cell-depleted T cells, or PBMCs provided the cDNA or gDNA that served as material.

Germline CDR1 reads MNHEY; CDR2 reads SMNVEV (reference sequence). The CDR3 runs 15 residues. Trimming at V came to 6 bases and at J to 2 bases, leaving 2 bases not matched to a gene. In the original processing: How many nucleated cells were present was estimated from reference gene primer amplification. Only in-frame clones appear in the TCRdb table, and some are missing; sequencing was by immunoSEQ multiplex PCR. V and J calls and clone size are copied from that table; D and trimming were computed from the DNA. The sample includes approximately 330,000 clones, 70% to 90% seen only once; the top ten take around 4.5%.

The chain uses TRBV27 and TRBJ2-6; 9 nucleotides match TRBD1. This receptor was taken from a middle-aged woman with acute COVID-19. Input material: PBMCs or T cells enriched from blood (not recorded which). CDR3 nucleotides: TGTGCCAGCAGCTGGGACAGGGCTGGGGCCAACGTCCTGACTTTC. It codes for CASSWDRAGANVLTF.